This passage covers 9 T cell receptor beta chains from one sample sequenced in a study of spatial heterogeneity in lung cancer. MiXCR, run by TCRdb on the 5' RACE reads, gives a single entry per CDR3 protein. The sample comprises approximately 9,700 distinct CDR3 sequences, nearly 4% of which are singletons, and around a sixth rests with the top ten. The sample's time point: blood taken at disease recurrence. Sequencing covered unsorted whole RNA taken from tumor, nontumor lung or frozen PBMC. The source material was PBMCs, sampled at recurrence. These receptors were obtained from a female donor with early-stage non-small cell lung cancer.

Many counts were recorded for this clonotype. This beta chain appears as a stray read in a library generated for alpha chains; its size is not informative. The chain combines TRBV20-1 with TRBJ1-5; no clear D. The CDR3 spans 12 residues. Trimming shortened V by 5 bases and J by 4 bases, and 9 bases separated the two germline ends. Germline CDR1 reads DFQATT; CDR2 reads SNEGSKA (reference sequence). CDR3 sequence reads: CSAARENQPQHF. For the CDR3, the DNA is TGCAGTGCTGCACGGGAAAATCAGCCCCAGCATTTT.

This clonotype is termed large. Since it is a stray read in a library aimed at alpha chains, this beta chain has a size that is not meaningful. The V and J genes are TRBV27 and TRBJ2-5; 10 bases align to TRBD1. Germline assignment: CDR1 MNHEY and CDR2 SMNVEV (reference sequence). V lost 4 bases to trimming and J lost 5 bases; unmatched junction nucleotides: 4. The CDR3 is 14 residues long. The CDR3 region has the DNA TGTGCCAGCAGTTCTGGGACAGGGGAGGAGACCCAGTACTTC. This codes for CASSSGTGEETQYF.

This clonotype is categorized as medium-sized. Within a library made for alpha chains, this beta chain is off target, and its count is uninformative. The chain carries TRBV9 and TRBJ2-3; tentative D call: TRBD2 (5 bases). The length of the CDR3 is 15 residues. Trimming shortened V by 1 base and J by 3 bases, and 12 bases separated the two germline ends. CDR1 and CDR2 (germline): SGDLS, YYNGEE. The CDR3 loop reads CASSVYASRTDTQYF. The CDR3 bases are TGTGCCAGCAGCGTATATGCTAGCCGGACAGATACGCAGTATTTT.

In regard to this clonotype: This beta chain was picked up by a library intended for alpha chains and is off target, so its count carries little meaning. V and J are TRBV7-3 and TRBJ2-7, with TRBD2 matching 8 bases. Germline assignment: CDR1 SGHTA and CDR2 FQGTGA. Losses at the gene ends were 5 bases for V and 0 bases for J; bases not matched to a gene: 12. The CDR3 consists of 17 residues. The DNA for the CDR3 is TGTGCCAGCAGCCCCGGGGGGGGCAGGCGTGGCTCCTACGAGCAGTACTTC. It codes for CASSPGGGRRGSYEQYF. The complete variable domain, with remaining parts taken from reference TRBV7-3 and TRBJ2-7, reads GAGVSQTPSNKVTEKGKYVELRCDPISGHTALYWYRQSLGQGPEFLIYFQGTGAADDSGLPNDRFFAVRPEGSVSTLKIQRTERGDSAVYLCASSPGGGRRGSYEQYFGPGTRLTVT.

At least ten counts were recorded for this clonotype. This beta chain is an unintended read in a library built for alpha chains; its size means little. V usage is TRBV12-3 or TRBV12-4 and J usage is TRBJ2-1, with 11 bases matching TRBD2. V lost 10 bases to trimming and J lost 7 bases; unmatched junction nucleotides: 12. The CDR3 consists of 15 residues. The CDR3 here is CATLVLAGGLNEQFF. The CDR3 nucleotides are TGTGCCACCCTAGTTCTAGCGGGGGGCCTAAATGAGCAGTTCTTC.

Ten or more counts support this clonotype. With the library built for alpha chains, this beta chain is off target and its frequency is not meaningful. The chain joins TRBV6-2 or TRBV6-3 to TRBJ1-5, with TRBD1 as a possible D gene (6 bases). CDR1 MNHEY and CDR2 SVGEGT come from the germline V gene. V was pared by 4 bases and J by 5 bases, with 15 bases between. This CDR3 has 15 residues. The CDR3 sequence: CASSWAGAVDQPQHF. CDR3 sequence (DNA): TGTGCCAGCAGTTGGGCAGGGGCGGTTGATCAGCCCCAGCATTTT.

This clonotype was observed many times. A library prepared for alpha chains yielded this beta chain as an off-target read; its size is of little meaning. This sequence joins TRBV12-3 or TRBV12-4 and TRBJ1-6, with 8 bases matching TRBD1. V was clipped by 3 bases and J by 7 bases; unmatched bases: 5. The CDR3 runs 15 residues. The CDR3 DNA follows: TGTGCCAGCAGTTTGGGGGACAGGCCAAATTCACCCCTCCACTTT. This gives the protein CASSLGDRPNSPLHF.

This clonotype was picked up many times. Since the library was made to target alpha chains, this beta chain is a stray read and its abundance is not meaningful. The rearrangement joins TRBV11-2 to TRBJ2-7; D not certain. The CDR3 runs to 14 residues. From germline, CDR1 is SGHAT and CDR2 FQNNGV. V lost 1 base to trimming and J lost 6 bases, with 13 bases between them. This CDR3 is CASSLGLRFGEQYF. The CDR3 DNA reads as TGTGCCAGCAGCTTAGGTCTACGGTTCGGCGAGCAGTACTTC.

This clonotype was observed many times. This beta chain represents an off-target read in a library built for alpha chains; its size is of limited meaning. The chain joins TRBV7-6 to TRBJ1-6; no clear D gene. Germline loops: CDR1 SGHVS, CDR2 FNYEAQ. Trimming cost V 3 bases and J 9 bases, with 18 bases left between them. This CDR3 comprises 16 residues. The CDR3 sequence: CASSFKIASDSSPLHF. The CDR3 DNA reads TGTGCCAGCAGCTTCAAAATCGCCAGTGATAGTTCACCCCTCCACTTT.